Here is one TCR beta chain with its context. The antigen remains undetermined. Germline trimming cut 1 base from V and 1 base from J; bases unmatched to any gene: 3. Germline V gene sequence: CDR1 SGHRS, CDR2 YFSETQ. The CDR3 consists of 16 residues. The entry originates in a study of human CD4 T cells and Enterobacteriaceae. Sorting took every CD4+ cell except CD45RA+CCR7+CD95- naive cells, reaching over 98% purity. Study-wide results and caveats: Matching to same-donor CFSE-low cultures alone inferred ex vivo clonotype reactivity.

TCRdb's table, derived via immunoSEQ multiplex PCR, lists solely in-frame clones and lacks some. In the table there are fewer than 35,000 clones, 80% to 90% of which are singletons. Sequencing used memory CD4+ T cells from blood. V and J are TRBV5-1 and TRBJ1-1; TRBD1 agrees at 11 bases. The TCR sequence derives from a human donor in good health. As DNA, the CDR3 is TGCGCCAGCAGCTTGCGGACAGGGGGCACGAACACTGAAGCTTTCTTT. It encodes CASSLRTGGTNTEAFF.